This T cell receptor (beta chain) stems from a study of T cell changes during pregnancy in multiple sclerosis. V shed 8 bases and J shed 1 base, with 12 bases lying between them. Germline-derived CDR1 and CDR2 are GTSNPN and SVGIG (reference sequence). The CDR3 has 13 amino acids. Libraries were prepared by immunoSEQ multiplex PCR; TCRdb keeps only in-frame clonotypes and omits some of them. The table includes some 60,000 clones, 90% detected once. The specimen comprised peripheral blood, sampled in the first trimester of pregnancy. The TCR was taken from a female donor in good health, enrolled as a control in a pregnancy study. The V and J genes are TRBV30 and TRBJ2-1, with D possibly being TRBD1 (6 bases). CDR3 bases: TGTGCCGGACAGTCGTCGTCCTACAATGAGCAGTTCTTC. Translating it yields CAGQSSSYNEQFF.